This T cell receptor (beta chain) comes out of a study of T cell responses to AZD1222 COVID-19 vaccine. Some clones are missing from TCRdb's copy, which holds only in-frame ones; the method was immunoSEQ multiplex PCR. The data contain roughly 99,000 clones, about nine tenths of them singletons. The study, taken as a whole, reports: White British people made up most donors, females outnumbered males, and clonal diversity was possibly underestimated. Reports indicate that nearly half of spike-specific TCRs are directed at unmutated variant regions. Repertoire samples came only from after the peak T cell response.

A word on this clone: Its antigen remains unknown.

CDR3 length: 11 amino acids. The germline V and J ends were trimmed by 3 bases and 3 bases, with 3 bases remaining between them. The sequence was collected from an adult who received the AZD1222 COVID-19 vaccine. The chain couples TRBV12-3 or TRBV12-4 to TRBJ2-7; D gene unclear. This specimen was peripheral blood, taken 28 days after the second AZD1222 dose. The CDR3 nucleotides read TGTGCCAGCAGTTTTGGCTACGAGCAGTACTTC. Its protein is CASSFGYEQYF.